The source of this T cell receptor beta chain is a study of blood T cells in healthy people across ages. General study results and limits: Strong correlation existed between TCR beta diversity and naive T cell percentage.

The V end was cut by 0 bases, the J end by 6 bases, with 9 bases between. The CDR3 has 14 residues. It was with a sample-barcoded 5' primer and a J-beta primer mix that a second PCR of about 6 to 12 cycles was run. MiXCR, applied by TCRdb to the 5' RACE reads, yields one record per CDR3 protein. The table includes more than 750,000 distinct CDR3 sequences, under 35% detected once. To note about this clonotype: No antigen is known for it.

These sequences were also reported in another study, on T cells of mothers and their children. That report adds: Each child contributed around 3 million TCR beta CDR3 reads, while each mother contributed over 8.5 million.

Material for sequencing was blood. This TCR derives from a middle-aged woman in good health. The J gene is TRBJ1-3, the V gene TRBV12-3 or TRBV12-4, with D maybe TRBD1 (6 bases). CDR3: CASSLAGASNTIYF. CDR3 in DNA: TGTGCCAGCAGTTTAGCGGGGGCGTCAAACACCATATATTTT.